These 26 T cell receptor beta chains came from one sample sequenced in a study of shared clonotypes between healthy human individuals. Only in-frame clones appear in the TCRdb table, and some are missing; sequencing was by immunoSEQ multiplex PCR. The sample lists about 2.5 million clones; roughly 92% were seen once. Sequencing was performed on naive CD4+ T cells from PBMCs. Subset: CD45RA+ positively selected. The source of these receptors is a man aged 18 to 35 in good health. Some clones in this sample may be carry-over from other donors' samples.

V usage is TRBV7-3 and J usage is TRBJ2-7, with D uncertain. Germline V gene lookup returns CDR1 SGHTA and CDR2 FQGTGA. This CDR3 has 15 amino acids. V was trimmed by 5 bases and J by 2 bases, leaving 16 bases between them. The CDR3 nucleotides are TGTGCCAGCAGCACCCCCCGGGCAGGAACCTACGAGCAGTACTTC. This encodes CASSTPRAGTYEQYF.

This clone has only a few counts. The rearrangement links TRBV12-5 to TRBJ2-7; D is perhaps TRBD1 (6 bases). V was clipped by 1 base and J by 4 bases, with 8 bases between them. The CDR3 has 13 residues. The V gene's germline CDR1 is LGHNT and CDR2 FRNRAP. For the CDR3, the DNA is TGTGCTAGTGGTTTGGACAGGGAATACGAGCAGTACTTC. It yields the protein CASGLDREYEQYF. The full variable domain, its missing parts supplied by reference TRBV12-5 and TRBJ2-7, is DARVTQTPRHKVTEMGQEVTMRCQPILGHNTVFWYRQTMMQGLELLAYFRNRAPLDDSGMPKDRFSAEMPDATLATLKIQPSEPRDSAVYFCASGLDREYEQYFGPGTRLTVT.

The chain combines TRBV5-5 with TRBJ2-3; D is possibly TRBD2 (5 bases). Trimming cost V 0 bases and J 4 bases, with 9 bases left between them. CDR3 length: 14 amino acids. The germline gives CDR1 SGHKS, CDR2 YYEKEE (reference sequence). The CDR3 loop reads CASSLASGSDTQYF. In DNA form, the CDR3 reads TGTGCCAGCAGCTTGGCCTCGGGGTCAGATACGCAGTATTTT.

For the CDR3, the DNA is TGCGCCAGCAGCCAAGGGGGAACGACAGGGGTGAAGTACGAGCAGTACTTC. Protein sequence: CASSQGGTTGVKYEQYF. The chain recombines TRBV4-1 with TRBJ2-7, with 8 bases identical to TRBD1. Germline CDR1 reads MGHRA; CDR2 reads YSYEKL. Losses at the gene ends were 1 base for V and 4 bases for J; bases not matched to a gene: 12. This CDR3 is 17 amino acids long.

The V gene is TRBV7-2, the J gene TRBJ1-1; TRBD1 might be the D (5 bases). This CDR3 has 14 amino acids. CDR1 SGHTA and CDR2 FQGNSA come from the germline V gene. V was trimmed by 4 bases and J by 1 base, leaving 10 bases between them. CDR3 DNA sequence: TGTGCCAGCAGCTCGGGCGGGACGAACACTGAAGCTTTCTTT. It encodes CASSSGGTNTEAFF. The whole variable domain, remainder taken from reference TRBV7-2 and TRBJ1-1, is GAGVSQSPSNKVTEKGKDVELRCDPISGHTALYWYRQSLGQGLEFLIYFQGNSAPDKSGLPSDRFSAERTGGSVSTLTIQRTQQEDSAVYLCASSSGGTNTEAFFGQGTRLTVV.

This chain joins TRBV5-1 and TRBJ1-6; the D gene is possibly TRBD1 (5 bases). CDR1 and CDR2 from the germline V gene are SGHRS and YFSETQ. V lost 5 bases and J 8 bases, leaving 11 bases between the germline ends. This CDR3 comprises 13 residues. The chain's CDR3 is CASSWGTDSPLHF. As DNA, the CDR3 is TGCGCCAGCAGTTGGGGCACGGATTCACCCCTCCACTTT.

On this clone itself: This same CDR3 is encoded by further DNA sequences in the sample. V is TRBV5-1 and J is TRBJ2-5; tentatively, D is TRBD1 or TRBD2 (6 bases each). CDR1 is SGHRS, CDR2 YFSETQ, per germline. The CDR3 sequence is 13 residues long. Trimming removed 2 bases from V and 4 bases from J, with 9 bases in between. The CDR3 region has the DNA TGCGCCAGCAGCTTTGAGGGGGGAGAGACCCAGTACTTC. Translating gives CASSFEGGETQYF.

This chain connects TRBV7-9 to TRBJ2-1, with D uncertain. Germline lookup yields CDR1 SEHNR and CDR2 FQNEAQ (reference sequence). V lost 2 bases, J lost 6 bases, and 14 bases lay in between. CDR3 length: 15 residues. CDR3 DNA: TGTGCCAGCAGCTTAAGGATCGGGTCTGGCAATGAGCAGTTCTTC. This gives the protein CASSLRIGSGNEQFF.

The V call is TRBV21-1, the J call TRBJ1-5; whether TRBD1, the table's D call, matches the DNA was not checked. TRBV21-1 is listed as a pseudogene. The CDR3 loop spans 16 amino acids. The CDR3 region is CASSKYQGQGSQPQHF. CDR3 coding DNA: TGTGCCAGCAGCAAATATCAAGGGCAGGGAAGTCAGCCCCAGCATTTT.

The CDR3 loop is CASSREGEKNSGNTIYF. The CDR3 nucleotides are TGTGCCAGTTCCCGAGAGGGCGAGAAGAACTCTGGAAACACCATATATTTT. The chain is built from TRBV19 and TRBJ1-3; no clear D. Germline CDR1 reads LNHDA; CDR2 reads SQIVND (reference sequence). The CDR3 is made up of 17 amino acids. Deletions cut 8 bases from V and 0 bases from J, with 20 bases between.

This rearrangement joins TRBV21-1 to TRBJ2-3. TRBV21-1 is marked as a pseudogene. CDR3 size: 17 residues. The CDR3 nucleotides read TGTGCCAGCAGCAAAGGGCGGCAGGGGACTTGCACAGATACGCAGTATTTT. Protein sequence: CASSKGRQGTCTDTQYF.

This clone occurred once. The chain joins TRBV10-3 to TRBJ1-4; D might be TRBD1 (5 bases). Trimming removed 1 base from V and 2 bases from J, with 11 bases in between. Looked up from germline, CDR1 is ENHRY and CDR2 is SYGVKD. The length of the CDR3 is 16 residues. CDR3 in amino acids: CAISEFGRGTNEKLFF. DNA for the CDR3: TGTGCCATCAGTGAGTTTGGTAGGGGTACTAATGAAAAACTGTTTTTT.

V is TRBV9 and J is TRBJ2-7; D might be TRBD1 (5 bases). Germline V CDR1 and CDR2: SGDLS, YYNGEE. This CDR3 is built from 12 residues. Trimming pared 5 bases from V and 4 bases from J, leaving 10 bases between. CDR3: CASRGPGYEQYF. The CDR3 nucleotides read TGTGCCAGCAGGGGGCCAGGGTACGAGCAGTACTTC.

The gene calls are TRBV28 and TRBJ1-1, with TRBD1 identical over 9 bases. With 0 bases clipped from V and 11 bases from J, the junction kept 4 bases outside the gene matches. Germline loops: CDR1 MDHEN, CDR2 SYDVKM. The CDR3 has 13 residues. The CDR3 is CASSLWGQGEAFF. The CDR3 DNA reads TGTGCCAGCAGTTTATGGGGACAGGGAGAGGCTTTCTTT.

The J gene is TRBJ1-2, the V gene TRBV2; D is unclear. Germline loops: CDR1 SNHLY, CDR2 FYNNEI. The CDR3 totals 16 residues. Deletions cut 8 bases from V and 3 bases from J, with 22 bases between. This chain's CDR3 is CASRSRAIPHDYGYTF. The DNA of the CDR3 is TGTGCCAGCCGTTCTCGGGCAATCCCTCACGACTATGGCTACACCTTC.

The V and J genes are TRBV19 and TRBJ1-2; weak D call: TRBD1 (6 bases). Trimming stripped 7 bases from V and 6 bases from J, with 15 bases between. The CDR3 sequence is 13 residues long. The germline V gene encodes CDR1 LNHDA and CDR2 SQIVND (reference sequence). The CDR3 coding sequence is TGTGCCAGTAATAAACAGGGACGGCATGGCTACACCTTC. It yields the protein CASNKQGRHGYTF.

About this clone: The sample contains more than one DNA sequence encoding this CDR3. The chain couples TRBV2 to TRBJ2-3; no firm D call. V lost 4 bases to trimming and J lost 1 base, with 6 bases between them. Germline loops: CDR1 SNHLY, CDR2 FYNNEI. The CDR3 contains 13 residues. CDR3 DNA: TGTGCCAGCAGTGGTCTGGGCACAGATACGCAGTATTTT. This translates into CASSGLGTDTQYF. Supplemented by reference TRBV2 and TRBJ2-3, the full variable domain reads EPEVTQTPSHQVTQMGQEVILRCVPISNHLYFYWYRQILGQKVEFLVSFYNNEISEKSEIFDDQFSVERPDGSNFTLKIRSTKLEDSAMYFCASSGLGTDTQYFGPGTRLTVL.

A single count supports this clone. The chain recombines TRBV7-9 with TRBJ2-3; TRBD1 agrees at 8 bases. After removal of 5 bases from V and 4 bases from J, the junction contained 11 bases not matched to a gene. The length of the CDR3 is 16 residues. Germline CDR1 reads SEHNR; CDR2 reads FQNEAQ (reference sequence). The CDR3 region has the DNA TGTGCCAGCAGCGCGATGGCAGGGGGCGCGGCAGATACGCAGTATTTT. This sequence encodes CASSAMAGGAADTQYF.

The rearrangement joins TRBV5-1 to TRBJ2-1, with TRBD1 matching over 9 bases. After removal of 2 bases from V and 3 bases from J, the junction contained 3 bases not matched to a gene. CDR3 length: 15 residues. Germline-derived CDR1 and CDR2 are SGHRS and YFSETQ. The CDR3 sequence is CASSLTGGDYNEQFF. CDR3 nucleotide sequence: TGCGCCAGCAGCTTAACAGGGGGCGACTACAATGAGCAGTTCTTC. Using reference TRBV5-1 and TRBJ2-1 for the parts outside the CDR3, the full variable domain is KAGVTQTPRYLIKTRGQQVTLSCSPISGHRSVSWYQQTPGQGLQFLFEYFSETQRNKGNFPGRFSGRQFSNSRSEMNVSTLELGDSALYLCASSLTGGDYNEQFFGPGTRLTVL.

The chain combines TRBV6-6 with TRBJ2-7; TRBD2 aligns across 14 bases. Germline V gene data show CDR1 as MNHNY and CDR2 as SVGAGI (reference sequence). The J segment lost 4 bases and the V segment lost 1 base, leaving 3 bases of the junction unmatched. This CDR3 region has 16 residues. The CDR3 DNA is TGTGCCAGCAGTTACTTCGGGACTAGCGGGAGTTACGAGCAGTACTTC. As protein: CASSYFGTSGSYEQYF.

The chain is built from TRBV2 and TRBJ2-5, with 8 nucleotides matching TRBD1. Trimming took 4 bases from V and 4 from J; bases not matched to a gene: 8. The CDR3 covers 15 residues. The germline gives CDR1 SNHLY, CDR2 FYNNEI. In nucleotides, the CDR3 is TGTGCCAGCAGTGTTCACACAGGGGGAGGAGAGACCCAGTACTTC. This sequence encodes CASSVHTGGGETQYF.

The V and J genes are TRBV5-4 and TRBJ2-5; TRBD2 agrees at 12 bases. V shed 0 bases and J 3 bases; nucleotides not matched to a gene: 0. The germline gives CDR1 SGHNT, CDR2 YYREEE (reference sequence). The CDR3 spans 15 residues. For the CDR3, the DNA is TGTGCCAGCAGCTTGGGGACTAGCGGGGAAGAGACCCAGTACTTC. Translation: CASSLGTSGEETQYF.

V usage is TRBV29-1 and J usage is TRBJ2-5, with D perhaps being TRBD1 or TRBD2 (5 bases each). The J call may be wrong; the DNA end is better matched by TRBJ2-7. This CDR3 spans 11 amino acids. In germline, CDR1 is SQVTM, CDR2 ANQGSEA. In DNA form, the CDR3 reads TGCAGCGTTGGGGACCTCTACGAGCAGTACTTC. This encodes CSVGDLYEQYF.

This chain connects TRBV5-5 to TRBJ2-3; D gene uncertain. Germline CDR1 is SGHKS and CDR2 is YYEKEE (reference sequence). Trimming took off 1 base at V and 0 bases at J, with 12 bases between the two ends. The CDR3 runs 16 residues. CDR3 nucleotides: TGTGCCAGCAGCTTGTCTGCCGTTACTAGCACAGATACGCAGTATTTT. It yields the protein CASSLSAVTSTDTQYF.

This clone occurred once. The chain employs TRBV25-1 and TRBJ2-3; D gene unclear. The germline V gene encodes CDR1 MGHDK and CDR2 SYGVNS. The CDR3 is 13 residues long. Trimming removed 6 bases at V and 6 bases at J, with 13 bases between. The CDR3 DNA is TGTGCCAGCAGCGAGAGACTTGTCGATACGCAGTATTTT. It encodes CASSERLVDTQYF.

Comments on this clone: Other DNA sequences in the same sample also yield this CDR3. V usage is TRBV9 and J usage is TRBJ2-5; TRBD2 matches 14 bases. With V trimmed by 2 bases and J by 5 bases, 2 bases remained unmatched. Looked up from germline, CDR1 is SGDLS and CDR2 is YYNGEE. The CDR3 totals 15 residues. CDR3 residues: CASSVGTSGSETQYF. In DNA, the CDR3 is TGTGCCAGCAGCGTGGGGACTAGCGGGAGTGAGACCCAGTACTTC.